Detailed here is one T cell receptor beta chain. This sample was taken from a study of Ad26.COV2.S vaccination and SARS-CoV-2 variants. Germline V CDR1 and CDR2: DFQATT, SNEGSKA (reference sequence). Between the trimmed V and J ends, which lost 4 bases and 8 bases, there was a span of 10 bases. The CDR3 length is 11 residues. Only in-frame clones appear in the TCRdb table, and some are missing; sequencing was by immunoSEQ multiplex PCR. The sample holds around 400,000 clones, roughly four fifths seen once. Treatment in this sample: over 15 received Ad26.COV2.S at low or high dose, single or two shots; 5 received placebo; per-sample allocation not given. Material that was analyzed had been drawn on day 63 after the first vaccine or placebo injection.

The sequencing here drew on peripheral blood, taken in a trial of Ad26.COV2.S vaccine versus placebo. The TCR originated in a person aged 18-60 years who received the Ad26.COV2.S COVID-19 vaccine or a placebo. The V gene is TRBV20-1, the J gene TRBJ2-3, with D perhaps TRBD2 (5 bases). The DNA for the CDR3 is TGCAGTGCTATCTCGCGGGCTACGCAGTATTTT. It yields the protein CSAISRATQYF.